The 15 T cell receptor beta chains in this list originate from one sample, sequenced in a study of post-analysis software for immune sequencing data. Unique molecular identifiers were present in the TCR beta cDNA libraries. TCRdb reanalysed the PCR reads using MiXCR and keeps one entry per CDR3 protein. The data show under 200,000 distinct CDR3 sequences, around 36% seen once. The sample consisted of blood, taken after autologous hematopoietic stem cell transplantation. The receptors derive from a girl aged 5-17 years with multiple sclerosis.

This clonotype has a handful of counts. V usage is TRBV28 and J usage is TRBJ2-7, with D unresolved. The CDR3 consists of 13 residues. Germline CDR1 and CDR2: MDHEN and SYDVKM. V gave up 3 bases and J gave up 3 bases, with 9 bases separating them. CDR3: CASSLKYYYEQYF. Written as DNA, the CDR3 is TGTGCCAGCAGTTTGAAATACTACTACGAGCAGTACTTC.

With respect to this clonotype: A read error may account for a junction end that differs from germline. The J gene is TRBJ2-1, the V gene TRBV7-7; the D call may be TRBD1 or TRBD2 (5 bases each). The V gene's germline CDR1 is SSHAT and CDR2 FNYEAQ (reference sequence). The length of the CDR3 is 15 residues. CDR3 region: CASSPRRDGYNEQFF. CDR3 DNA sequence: TGTGCTAGCAGCCCTCGACGGGACGGCTACAATGAGCAGTTCTTC.

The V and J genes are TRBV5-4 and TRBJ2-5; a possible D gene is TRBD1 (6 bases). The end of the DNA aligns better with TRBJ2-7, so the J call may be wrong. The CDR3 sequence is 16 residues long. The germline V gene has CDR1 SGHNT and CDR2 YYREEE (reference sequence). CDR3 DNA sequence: TGTGCCAGCAGCTTAGAAGTAGCAGGGGTCCTCTACGAGCAGTACTTC. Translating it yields CASSLEVAGVLYEQYF.

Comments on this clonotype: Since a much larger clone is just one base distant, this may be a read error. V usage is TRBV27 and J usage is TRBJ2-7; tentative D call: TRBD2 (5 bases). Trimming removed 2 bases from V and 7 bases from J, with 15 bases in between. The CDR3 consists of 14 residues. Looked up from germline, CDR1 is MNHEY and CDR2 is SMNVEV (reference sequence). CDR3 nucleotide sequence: TGTGCCAGCAGTTTACAGGACTTCCACAGAGAGCAGTACTTC. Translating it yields CASSLQDFHREQYF.

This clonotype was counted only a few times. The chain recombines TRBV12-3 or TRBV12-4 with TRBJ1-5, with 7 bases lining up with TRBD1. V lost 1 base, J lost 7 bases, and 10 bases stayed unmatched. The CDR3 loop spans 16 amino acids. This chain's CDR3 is CASSLGTGEGSQPQHF. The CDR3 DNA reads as TGTGCCAGCAGTTTAGGGACAGGTGAAGGGAGCCAGCCCCAGCATTTT.

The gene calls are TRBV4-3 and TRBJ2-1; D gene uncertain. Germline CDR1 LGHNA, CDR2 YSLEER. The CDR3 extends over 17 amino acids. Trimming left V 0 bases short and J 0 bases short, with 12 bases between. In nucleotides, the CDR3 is TGCGCCAGCAGCCAAGAATTTACTCACCGCTCCTACAATGAGCAGTTCTTC. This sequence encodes CASSQEFTHRSYNEQFF.

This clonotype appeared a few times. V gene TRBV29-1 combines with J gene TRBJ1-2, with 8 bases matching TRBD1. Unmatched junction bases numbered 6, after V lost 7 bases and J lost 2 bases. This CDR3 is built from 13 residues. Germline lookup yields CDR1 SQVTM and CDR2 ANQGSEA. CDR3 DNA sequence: TGCAGCGCCCCGACAGGGGACAACTATGGCTACACCTTC. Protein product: CSAPTGDNYGYTF.

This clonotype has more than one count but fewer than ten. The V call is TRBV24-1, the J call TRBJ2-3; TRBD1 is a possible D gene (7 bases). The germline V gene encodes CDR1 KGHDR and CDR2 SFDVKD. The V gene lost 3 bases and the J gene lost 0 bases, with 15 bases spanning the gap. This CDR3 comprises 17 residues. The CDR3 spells CATSDMTGRTSTDTQYF. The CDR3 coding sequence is TGTGCCACCAGTGATATGACAGGGAGGACCAGCACAGATACGCAGTATTTT.

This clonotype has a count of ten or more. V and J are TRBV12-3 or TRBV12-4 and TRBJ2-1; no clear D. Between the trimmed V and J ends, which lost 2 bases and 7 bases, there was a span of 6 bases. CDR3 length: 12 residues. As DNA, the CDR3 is TGTGCCAGCAGTTTATTGTCGAATGAGCAGTTCTTC. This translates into CASSLLSNEQFF.

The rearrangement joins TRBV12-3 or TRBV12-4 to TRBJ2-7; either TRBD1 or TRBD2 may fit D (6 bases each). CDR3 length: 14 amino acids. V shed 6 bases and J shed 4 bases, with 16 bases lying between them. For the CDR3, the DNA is TGTGCCAGCAGCCCGGGGGCAGTTCCTTACGAGCAGTACTTC. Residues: CASSPGAVPYEQYF.

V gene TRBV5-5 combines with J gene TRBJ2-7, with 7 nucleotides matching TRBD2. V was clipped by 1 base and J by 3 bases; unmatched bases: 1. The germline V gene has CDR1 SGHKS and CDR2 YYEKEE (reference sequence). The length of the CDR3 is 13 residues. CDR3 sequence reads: CASSLRGDYEQYF. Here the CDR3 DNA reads TGTGCCAGCAGCTTGCGGGGGGACTACGAGCAGTACTTC.

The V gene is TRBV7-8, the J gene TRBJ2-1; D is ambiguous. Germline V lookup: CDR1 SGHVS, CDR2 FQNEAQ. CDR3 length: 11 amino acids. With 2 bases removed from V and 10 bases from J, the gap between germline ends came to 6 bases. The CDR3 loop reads CASSLYKEQFF. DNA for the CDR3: TGTGCCAGCAGCTTATATAAAGAGCAGTTCTTC.

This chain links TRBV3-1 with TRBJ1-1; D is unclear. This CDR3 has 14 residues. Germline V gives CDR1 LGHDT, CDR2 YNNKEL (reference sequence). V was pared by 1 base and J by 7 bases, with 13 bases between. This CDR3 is CASSQGGISGEAFF. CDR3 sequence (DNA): TGTGCCAGCAGCCAAGGCGGAATTTCGGGTGAAGCTTTCTTT.

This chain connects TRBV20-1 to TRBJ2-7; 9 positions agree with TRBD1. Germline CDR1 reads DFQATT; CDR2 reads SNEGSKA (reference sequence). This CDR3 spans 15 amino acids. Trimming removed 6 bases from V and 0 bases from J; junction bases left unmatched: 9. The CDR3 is CSATRTGGASYEQYF. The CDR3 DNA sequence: TGCAGTGCCACAAGAACAGGGGGCGCCTCCTACGAGCAGTACTTC.

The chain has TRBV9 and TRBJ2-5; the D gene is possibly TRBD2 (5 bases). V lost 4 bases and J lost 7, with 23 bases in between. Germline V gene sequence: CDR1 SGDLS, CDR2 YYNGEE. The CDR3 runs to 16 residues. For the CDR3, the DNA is TGTGCCAGCAGCACTTATGGGCTAGTCGGGATTGGGACCCAGTACTTC. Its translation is CASSTYGLVGIGTQYF.